This paragraph covers one T cell receptor (beta chain) sequence. Its antigen is unknown. Within one base of it there is no much larger clone, and no base qualities were kept. From the cysteine up to the phenylalanine, the CDR3 has a length of 12 residues. Only the CDR3 DNA stays, 36 bases, in frame from base 1. V lost 3 bases and J lost 5 bases; the stretch between them is 7 bases long. In the germline V gene (reference sequence), CDR1 corresponds to LNHNV and CDR2 to YYDKDF. This sample is part of a study of cytomegalovirus exposure and HLA in healthy donors (dated by TCRdb to the late 2010s). Regarding the research as a whole: In an earlier analysis of 450 to 750 of the donors, about 270 Gb of sequence data and 120 million or so unique TCR beta sequences from some 170 million T cells were reported. An early release that covered some 630 HLA-typed donors contained approximately 300 gigabases of sequencing data and around 85 million unique TCR sequences. Among the roughly 370 genotyped donors, around 81% belonged to the genetic ancestry cluster associated with self-reported Caucasian donors. The study aimed to test whether cataloging public T cell receptors could reveal signatures of past pathogen exposure. The study used immunosequencing to profile the T cell repertoires of several hundred subjects and linked those repertoires to cytomegalovirus serostatus. Besides the first cohort of roughly 660 subjects, a separate validation cohort made up of roughly 120 different subjects was used. To predict cytomegalovirus infection status, the study combined high-throughput TCR immunosequencing, statistical association of individual TCRs with disease status, and machine learning. A later analysis re-examined previously published TCR beta repertoires from over 500 donors and added high-resolution HLA genotyping to investigate patterns of TCR occurrence. Rather than using new phenotypic data, the later analysis identified candidate immune exposures from TCR beta sequences and from how often those sequences occurred across donors. To decide whether each TCR beta V gene segment behaved as functional or pseudogenic, an earlier analysis of some 600 of the donors relied on high-throughput TCR beta sequencing. Alongside the repertoire data, information on donor age, sex, ethnicity and CMV serostatus was compiled. Genome-wide SNP genotypes for about 65% of the 666 donors were used in a later genetic analysis, which treated that subset as a discovery cohort. Every repertoire in the discovery cohort had been generated on one and the same sequencing platform. HLA typing covered class I and class II loci at four-digit resolution. The number of typed donors differed by locus: about 629-640 for A, B, C, DRB1 and DQB1; 522 for DQA1; some 590 for DPA1; and 400 to 480 for DPB1. Roughly five DR-DQ haplotypes were handled as single units for association and clustering because linkage in the cohort was strong. Among several hundred genotyped donors of the cohort, an average of approximately 240,000 unique TCR beta nucleotide sequences was sequenced per donor, of which approximately 19% were non-productive. Findings and caveats that apply to the study as a whole: The sequencing pipeline was judged likely to have produced a cluster of highly shared sequence variants as a technical artifact. This cohort had only TCR beta chains sequenced, and the lack of alpha or paired-chain data limited which features could be detected. V-gene and J-gene trimming of TCR beta chains was associated with a missense DCLRE1C variant in a later genetic analysis, and the association was replicated in an independent cohort. A later analysis found that most CMV-associated TCR beta chains appeared HLA-restricted, with HLA associations seemingly driven largely by CMV exposure. Correlated functional status among segregating V segments might be attributable to linkage disequilibrium, but an unknown experimental factor could not be ruled out. Because counts were too low, roughly 16 rarely observed V segments, including chromosome 9 orphons, were excluded from the earlier analysis of several hundred of the donors. When HLA alleles, especially DR and DQ, strongly co-occurred, TCR associations were difficult to assign to individual alleles. The authors suggested that the approach could potentially be generalized to other disease states and immunological phenotypes. Across donors, most TCR sequences were observed very rarely, whereas some public TCRs were present in many individuals. A total of 150 or so TCR beta chains were listed by the study as associated with cytomegalovirus. HLA typing was unavailable for some donors at each locus, so association tests used only the typed subset. Compared with the approximately 670-donor mean, donors in an Asian-associated ancestry cluster had fewer N-insertions in productive TCRs, according to a later genetic analysis. The classifier was reported to diagnose cytomegalovirus status with high specificity and sensitivity in both the original cohort and the validation cohort. Broadly in line with IMGT annotations, most TCR beta V segments showed up in productive rearrangements about 87% or about 30% of the time in an earlier analysis of approximately 640 of the donors. Sequencing depth was assumed to be roughly uniform across donors in the presence/absence analyses, though that assumption may not hold. In vitro tests confirmed that three of the cytomegalovirus-associated TCR beta chains recognize cytomegalovirus antigens. A further reported finding was that TCR beta sequences accurately predicted the HLA-A and HLA-B alleles for most subjects in the first cohort. A later analysis found that TCR association rates varied across HLA loci, with DRB1 alleles showing the most associated TCRs and HLA-C alleles the fewest. The only immune exposure information available for the cohort was CMV serostatus. Specific HLA alleles were associated with 16,951 TCR beta sequences at a false discovery rate of 0.05 in a later analysis. In a later analysis, HLA-associated TCR beta chains showed more clonal expansion and lower generation probabilities than non-associated chains that were equally common. Because the 87-base-pair reads could not distinguish some IMGT-functional V segments, including TRBV6-2 and TRBV6-3, those segments were excluded. In a later analysis, several top co-occurrence clusters were reported to appear linked to parvovirus B19, influenza, CMV and Epstein-Barr virus.

The protocol used for the library was the immunoSEQ multiplex PCR assay. A mixture of 60 forward primers for TCR Vbeta segments and 13 reverse primers for TCR Jbeta segments was used in the multiplex PCR. The CDR3 region of rearranged TCR beta genes was amplified from genomic DNA by a multiplex PCR assay. The Illumina HiSeq System was used to sequence the amplified TCR beta libraries as 87-base-pair reads. Under the source paper's analysis protocol: In a later analysis, tens of millions of unique TCR beta chains were counted across the 500 to 700 repertoires, and approximately 11 million of these chains were shared by at least two donors. A nearest-neighbor algorithm error-corrected the raw reads and collapsed the reads into unique sequences, merging closely related sequences to remove PCR and sequencing errors. Alignment of CDR3 sequences to IMGT reference sequences was used to assign V, D and J gene segments. For a sequence to be retained, a match of at least six nucleotides to both a V gene segment and a J gene segment was required. Rearrangements were classified as productive when the CDR3 lacked stop codons and remained in frame with V and J, and all other rearrangements were classified as non-productive. CDR3 was defined by IMGT convention, running from the second conserved V-encoded cysteine to the conserved J-encoded phenylalanine. In an earlier analysis of 587 of the donors, sequences lacking an unambiguous match to a single V gene segment were excluded. In an earlier analysis of 587 of the donors, a V segment was called functional when productive rearrangements were above 56.7%, and segregating when the standard deviation between donors exceeded 5%. To diagnose cytomegalovirus status from the catalog of TCR beta chain sequences, a statistical classification framework was built. V and J gene assignment, in a later analysis, came from comparing TCR nucleotide sequences with IMGT/GENE-DB human TR gene sequences. Using the TCRdist pipeline, a later analysis assigned CDR3 sequences along with most-parsimonious VDJ recombination scenarios. In a later analysis, each TCR beta chain was defined by its CDR3 amino acid sequence together with its V-gene family, and reads lacking a unique V-gene family were excluded. In a later analysis, 450 to 600 highly shared, low-generation-probability nucleotide sequences were removed to address suspected cross-contamination and a sequencing artifact. A later analysis calculated a clonal expansion index for each public chain from normalized within-repertoire ranks of inferred template counts. In a later analysis, generation probabilities were computed using a VDJ recombination model fitted to out-of-frame rearrangements, and the results were checked against IGoR. In a later analysis, TCR-TCR, TCR-HLA and TCR-CMV co-occurrence was scored with hypergeometric tests, and a repertoire-size bias correction was applied to TCR pairs. False discovery rates were estimated in a later analysis by permuting HLA or CMV assignments 20 times. In a later analysis, co-occurring TCRs were grouped with DBSCAN, and TCRdist sequence similarity was added when clustering was performed within HLA-allele-positive subsets. Repertoires with fewer than 30,000 or more than 120,000 public chains, plus five repertoires with anomalous nucleotide sharing, were excluded from co-occurrence clustering. The immuneACCESS repertoire file appears here via TCRdb, limited to in-frame rearrangements. These files lack a portion of the clones; in checked studies, under half of the deficit traces to unresolved V genes, and the cause of the others is not known. V and J calls and clone size are as listed in that table; D and trimming were resolved from the DNA. The sample table lists roughly 120,000 clones, 81% of them with a count of one. The ten most abundant clones make up 3% to 5% of the sample.

In total, 500 to 700 healthy bone marrow donors made up the cohort. At the time of sampling, every cohort member was nominally healthy, though immune exposures that went unrecorded were likely present. The donor tested CMV seronegative and was one of the 352 seronegative cohort members. Each donor provided a peripheral blood sample, and peripheral blood mononuclear cells were used for TCR beta sequencing. Genomic DNA was extracted from the blood cell samples with the Qiagen DNeasy Blood Extraction Kit. Sequencing was done on a sample of PBMCs. This clonotype was obtained from a woman aged 25-40 years in good health and CMV-seronegative. This sequence uses TRBV15 and TRBJ2-5; confidence is insufficient to name the D gene. The nucleotide sequence reads as follows: TGTGCCACCAGCAGGCCCAGGGAGACCCAGTACTTC. It encodes CATSRPRETQYF.